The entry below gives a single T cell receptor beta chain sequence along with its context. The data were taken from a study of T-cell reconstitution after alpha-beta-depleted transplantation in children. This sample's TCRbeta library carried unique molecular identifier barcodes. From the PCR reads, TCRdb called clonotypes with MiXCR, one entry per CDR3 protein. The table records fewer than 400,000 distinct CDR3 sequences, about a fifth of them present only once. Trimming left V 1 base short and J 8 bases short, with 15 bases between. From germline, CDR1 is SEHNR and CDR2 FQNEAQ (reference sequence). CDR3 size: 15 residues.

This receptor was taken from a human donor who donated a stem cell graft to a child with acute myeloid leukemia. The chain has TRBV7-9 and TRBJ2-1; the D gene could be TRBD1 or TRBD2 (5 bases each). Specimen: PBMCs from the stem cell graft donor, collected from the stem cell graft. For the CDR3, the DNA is TGTGCCAGCAGCTTAGGGCAGGGAGAGGCAGATGAGCAGTTCTTC. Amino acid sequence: CASSLGQGEADEQFF.